The 4 T cell receptor beta chains listed next were all sequenced from one sample in a study of cytomegalovirus exposure and HLA in healthy donors. Amplification used 60 Vbeta primers and 13 Jbeta primers. Produced via immunoSEQ multiplex PCR; TCRdb's table is partial and in-frame only. The sample records about 96,000 clones, approximately 75% being singletons. Sequenced sample: PBMCs. These receptors came from a female donor in good health and CMV-seropositive.

The chain employs TRBV9 and TRBJ1-6; TRBD1 might be the D (6 bases). The CDR3 has 14 residues. Trimming pared 4 bases from V and 10 bases from J, leaving 15 bases between. Germline CDR1 and CDR2: SGDLS and YYNGEE. For the CDR3, the DNA is TGTGCCAGCAGCCCACTGGACAGTTGGTCACCCCTCCACTTT. It encodes CASSPLDSWSPLHF.

The chain uses TRBV5-6 and TRBJ1-1; the D gene is possibly TRBD1 (5 bases). The CDR3 has 11 residues. Germline lookup yields CDR1 SGHDT and CDR2 YYEEEE. Trimming stripped 7 bases from V and 8 bases from J, with 12 bases between. CDR3 sequence (DNA): TGTGCCAGCCGTGCGGGGACCGAAGCTTTCTTT. Its protein product is CASRAGTEAFF.

The chain combines TRBV10-3 with TRBJ2-5; TRBD2 matches 9 bases. Germline V gene data show CDR1 as ENHRY and CDR2 as SYGVKD. The junction had 5 bases not matched to a gene; V was cut back by 4 bases and J by 5 bases. CDR3 length: 14 amino acids. CDR3 in amino acids: CAISARGGDETQYF. In DNA, the CDR3 is TGTGCCATCAGTGCGCGGGGGGGCGATGAGACCCAGTACTTC.

J is TRBJ2-4 and V is TRBV2, with 9 bases aligning to TRBD2. The CDR3 runs 16 residues. The V and J ends lost 4 bases and 7 bases, in that order; junction bases with no gene match: 11. CDR1 SNHLY and CDR2 FYNNEI come from the germline V gene. Written as DNA, the CDR3 is TGTGCCAGCAGTGTAGCGGGAGTCTTCAACGGTAACATTCAGTACTTC. It is translated as CASSVAGVFNGNIQYF.